This T cell receptor beta chain was recorded in a study of graft-versus-host responses after intestinal transplantation. Study in general: All recipients were transplanted with multivisceral, liver-intestinal, or isolated intestinal grafts. Every recipient underwent anti-thymocyte globulin induction, then tacrolimus and steroids for three to four years.

J lost 3 bases, V lost 4 bases, and 12 bases had no gene match. Germline V gene sequence: CDR1 SGDLS, CDR2 YYNGEE. This CDR3 is built from 16 residues. Assay: immunoSEQ multiplex PCR; the TCRdb copy retains only in-frame clones and omits some. The sample holds roughly 93,000 clones, around 92% seen once. Of note for this clone: Its specificity is not known.

Specimen: unstimulated CD8+ T cells sorted from spleen or lymph node cells, collected before transplant. The receptor was isolated from a human donor who was the organ donor for an intestinal transplant. The genes are TRBV9 and TRBJ1-1, with TRBD1 matching 7 bases. The CDR3 coding sequence is TGTGCCAGCAGCCCACAGGGGATACAGCGGGACACTGAAGCTTTCTTT. Protein sequence: CASSPQGIQRDTEAFF.